One sample yielded the 10 T cell receptor beta chains listed below, sequenced in a study of vaccination and CD4 T cells after COVID-19. Treatment indicated: roughly 11-day PBMC culture with coronavirus spike peptide pools or control peptides (ViraFEST assay). At the Johns Hopkins FTIC core, DNA taken from cultured CD4+ T cells was sequenced by way of the Oncomine TCR Beta short-read assay. TCRdb passed the PCR reads through MiXCR, listing each CDR3 protein once. This sample carries just over 20,000 distinct CDR3 sequences, 70% of them seen once, and the ten largest clones take around 8.9%. These receptors lack a known antigen. The specimen was CD4+ T cells from blood, cultured in vitro. The source is a human donor who had recovered from COVID-19.

The gene calls are TRBV27 and TRBJ1-5; the D gene is possibly TRBD1 (5 bases). The V gene lost 3 bases and the J gene lost 2 bases, with 11 bases spanning the gap. From germline, CDR1 is MNHEY and CDR2 SMNVEV (reference sequence). The CDR3 contains 15 residues. The CDR3 is CASSFLPGGNQPQHF. In DNA form, the CDR3 reads TGTGCCAGCAGTTTTCTCCCGGGGGGCAATCAGCCCCAGCATTTT.

The chain links TRBV21-1 to TRBJ2-3; no check of the table's D call, TRBD2, against the DNA was made. TRBV21-1 is a pseudogene segment. This CDR3 contains 22 residues. The CDR3 protein is CASSKGLVNLRRLAGHTDTQYF. For the CDR3, the DNA is TGTGCCAGCAGCAAAGGGTTGGTTAACCTGAGAAGACTAGCGGGACACACAGATACGCAGTATTTT.

V is TRBV30 and J is TRBJ1-5, with 7 nucleotides matching TRBD1. The V segment lost 0 bases and the J segment 5 bases; nucleotides outside the gene matches: 7. The CDR3 consists of 15 residues. Germline lookup yields CDR1 GTSNPN and CDR2 SVGIG (reference sequence). The CDR3 spells CAWSVLGGEYQPQHF. CDR3 sequence (DNA): TGTGCCTGGAGTGTATTAGGGGGCGAGTATCAGCCCCAGCATTTT.

The sample holds a few counts of this clonotype. V usage is TRBV20-1 and J usage is TRBJ2-2, with 10 nucleotides matching TRBD1. Germline V CDR1 and CDR2: DFQATT, SNEGSKA (reference sequence). The CDR3 spans 16 residues. V trimming: 3 bases; J trimming: 3 bases; junction bases outside the gene matches: 7. CDR3 sequence: CSARTLGQGHTGELFF. The CDR3 DNA reads TGCAGTGCTAGGACCCTGGGACAGGGGCACACCGGGGAGCTGTTTTTT.

The CDR3 spells CASSPPGTSTDTQYF. CDR3 DNA: TGCGCCAGCAGCCCCCCGGGGACTAGCACAGATACGCAGTATTTT. V and J are TRBV5-1 and TRBJ2-3; perhaps TRBD2 as D (6 bases). Deletions cut 4 bases from V and 0 bases from J, with 12 bases between. The CDR3 covers 15 residues. The germline gives CDR1 SGHRS, CDR2 YFSETQ.

The chain recombines TRBV7-9 with TRBJ1-6, with D possibly matching TRBD1 (5 bases). V lost 2 bases and J lost 4, with 9 bases in between. The CDR3 runs to 15 residues. CDR1 and CDR2 from the germline V gene are SEHNR and FQNEAQ (reference sequence). As DNA, the CDR3 is TGTGCCAGCAGCTTATTGGGGGAATATAATTCACCCCTCCACTTT. Amino acid sequence: CASSLLGEYNSPLHF.

The chain carries TRBV20-1 and TRBJ1-1; D call uncertain. This CDR3 has 10 amino acids. V was clipped by 5 bases and J by 3 bases, with 4 bases between them. CDR1 and CDR2 from the germline V gene are DFQATT and SNEGSKA (reference sequence). The CDR3 spells CSAVYTEAFF. The CDR3 bases are TGCAGTGCTGTCTACACTGAAGCTTTCTTT.

The table lists this clonotype with a count of one. V usage is TRBV7-8 and J usage is TRBJ1-5, with D maybe TRBD1 (6 bases). Trimming removed 0 bases from V and 2 bases from J, with 8 bases in between. Looked up from germline, CDR1 is SGHVS and CDR2 is FQNEAQ. CDR3 size: 15 residues. The CDR3 DNA is TGTGCCAGCAGCTTAGCAGGGGGGCGCAATCAGCCCCAGCATTTT. Translating it yields CASSLAGGRNQPQHF.

J is TRBJ2-6 and V is TRBV30; perhaps TRBD1 as D (6 bases). With 4 bases removed from V and 2 bases from J, the gap between germline ends came to 21 bases. Germline V gene sequence: CDR1 GTSNPN, CDR2 SVGIG (reference sequence). This CDR3 spans 18 amino acids. For the CDR3, the DNA is TGTGCCTGGACACGGCAGGGGCCGAGAGGAGCTGGGGCCAACGTCCTGACTTTC. Its translation: CAWTRQGPRGAGANVLTF.

This rearrangement joins TRBV30 to TRBJ2-5, with D unresolved. Germline assignment: CDR1 GTSNPN and CDR2 SVGIG (reference sequence). Trimming pared 4 bases from V and 5 bases from J, leaving 14 bases between. The CDR3 has 13 amino acids. Here the CDR3 reads CAWTYPGRETQYF. In DNA, the CDR3 is TGTGCCTGGACCTATCCCGGGCGGGAGACCCAGTACTTC.